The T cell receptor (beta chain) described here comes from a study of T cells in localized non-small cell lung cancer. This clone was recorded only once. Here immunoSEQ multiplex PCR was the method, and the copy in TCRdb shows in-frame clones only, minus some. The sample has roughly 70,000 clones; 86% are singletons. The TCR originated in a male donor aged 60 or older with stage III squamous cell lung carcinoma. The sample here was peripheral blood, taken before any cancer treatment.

CDR3 coding DNA: TGTGCCAGTAGTGGGGCTAGCGGGGGAATCAATGAGCAGTTCTTC. As protein: CASSGASGGINEQFF. The chain uses TRBV19 and TRBJ2-1; 10 bases agree with TRBD2. Trimming took 5 bases from V and 6 from J; bases not matched to a gene: 7. CDR3 size: 15 residues. Germline V CDR1 and CDR2: LNHDA, SQIVND (reference sequence). The entire variable domain, with the rest obtained from reference TRBV19 and TRBJ2-1, is as follows: DGGITQSPKYLFRKEGQNVTLSCEQNLNHDAMYWYRQDPGQGLRLIYYSQIVNDFQKGDIAEGYSVSREKKESFPLTVTSAQKNPTAFYLCASSGASGGINEQFFGPGTRLTVL.